The clone carrying this T cell receptor beta chain was observed a handful of times. Trimming removed 4 bases at V and 0 bases at J, with 13 bases between. This CDR3 is built from 16 residues. Germline CDR1 reads SGHAT; CDR2 reads FQNNGV. The data originate from a study of beta chain features in type 1 diabetes. Expressed TCRB transcripts were sequenced because the isolated RNA had all been reverse transcribed beforehand. Sequencing used immunoSEQ multiplex PCR; TCRdb keeps in-frame clones, though not all of them. This table holds a few hundred thousand clones, about 15% found once. This TCR was recovered from a man aged 25-45 years in good health. What was sequenced was naive CD4+ T cells from blood. This rearrangement joins TRBV11-2 to TRBJ2-1; D gene uncertain. CDR3 region: CASSYRTQVSYNEQFF. The CDR3 DNA sequence: TGTGCCAGCAGCTACCGAACTCAAGTCTCCTACAATGAGCAGTTCTTC.